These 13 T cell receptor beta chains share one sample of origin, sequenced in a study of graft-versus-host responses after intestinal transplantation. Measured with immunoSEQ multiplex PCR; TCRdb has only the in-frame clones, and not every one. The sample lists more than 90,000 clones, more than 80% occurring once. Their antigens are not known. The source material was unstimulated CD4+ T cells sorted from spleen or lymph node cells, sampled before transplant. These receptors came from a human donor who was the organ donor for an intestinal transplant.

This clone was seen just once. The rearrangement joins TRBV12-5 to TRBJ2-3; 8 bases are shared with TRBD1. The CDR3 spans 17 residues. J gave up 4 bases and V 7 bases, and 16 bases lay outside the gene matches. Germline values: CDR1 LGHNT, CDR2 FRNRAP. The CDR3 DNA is TGTGCTAGTGATAATACCTTTCGGGACAGGAACTCAGATACGCAGTATTTT. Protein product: CASDNTFRDRNSDTQYF.

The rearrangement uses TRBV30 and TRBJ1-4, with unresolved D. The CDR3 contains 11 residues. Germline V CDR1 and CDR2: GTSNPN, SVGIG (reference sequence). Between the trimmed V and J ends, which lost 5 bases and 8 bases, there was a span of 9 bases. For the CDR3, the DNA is TGTGCCTGGGGTCTAACGGAAAAACTGTTTTTT. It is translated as CAWGLTEKLFF.

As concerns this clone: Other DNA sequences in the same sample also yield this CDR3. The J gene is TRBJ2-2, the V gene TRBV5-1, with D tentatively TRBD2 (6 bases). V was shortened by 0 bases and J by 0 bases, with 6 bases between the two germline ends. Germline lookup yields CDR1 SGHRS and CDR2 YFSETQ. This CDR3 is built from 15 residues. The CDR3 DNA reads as TGCGCCAGCAGCTTGGGCGGGACGAACACCGGGGAGCTGTTTTTT. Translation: CASSLGGTNTGELFF.

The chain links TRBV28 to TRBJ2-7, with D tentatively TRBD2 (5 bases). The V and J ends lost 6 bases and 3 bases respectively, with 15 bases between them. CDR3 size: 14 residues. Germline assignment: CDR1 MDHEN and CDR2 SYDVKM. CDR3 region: CASRVAGILYEQYF. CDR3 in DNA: TGTGCCAGCAGGGTAGCCGGGATCCTCTACGAGCAGTACTTC.

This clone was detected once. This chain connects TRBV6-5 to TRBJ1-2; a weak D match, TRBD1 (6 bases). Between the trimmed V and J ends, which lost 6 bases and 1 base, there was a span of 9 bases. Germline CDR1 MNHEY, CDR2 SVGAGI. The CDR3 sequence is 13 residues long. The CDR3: CASRRDNNYGYTF. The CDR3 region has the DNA TGTGCCAGCAGACGGGACAATAACTATGGCTACACCTTC.

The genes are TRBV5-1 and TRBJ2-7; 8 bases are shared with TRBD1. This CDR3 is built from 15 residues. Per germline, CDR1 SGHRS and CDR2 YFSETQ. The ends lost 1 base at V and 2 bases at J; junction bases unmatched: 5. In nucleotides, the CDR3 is TGCGCCAGCAGCTTGCAAGTGGACAGGGCCTACGAGCAGTACTTC. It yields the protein CASSLQVDRAYEQYF.

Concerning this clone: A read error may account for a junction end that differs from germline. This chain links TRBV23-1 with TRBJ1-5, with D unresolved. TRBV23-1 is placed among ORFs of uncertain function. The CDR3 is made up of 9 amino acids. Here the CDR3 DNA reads TGCGCCAGCAGTCAGGCCCAGCATTTT. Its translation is CASSQAQHF.

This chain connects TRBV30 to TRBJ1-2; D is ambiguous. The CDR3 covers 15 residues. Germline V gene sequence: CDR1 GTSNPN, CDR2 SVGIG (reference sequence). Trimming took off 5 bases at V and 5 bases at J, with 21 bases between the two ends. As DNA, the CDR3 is TGTGCCTGGGATCGAGGTGGCTTGGGAAATTATGGCTACACCTTC. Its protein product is CAWDRGGLGNYGYTF.

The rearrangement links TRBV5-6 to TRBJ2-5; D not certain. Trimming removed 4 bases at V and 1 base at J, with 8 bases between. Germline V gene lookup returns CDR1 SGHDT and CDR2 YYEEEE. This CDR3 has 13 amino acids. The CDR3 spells CASSQYVQETQYF. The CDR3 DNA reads TGTGCCAGCAGCCAGTACGTCCAAGAGACCCAGTACTTC.

The CDR3 coding sequence is TGTGCCAGCAGCCAAGCATCCTCTGGGGCCAACGTCCTGACTTTC. Its translation: CASSQASSGANVLTF. The chain joins TRBV4-2 to TRBJ2-6; no firm D call. The CDR3 contains 15 residues. The germline V and J ends were trimmed by 1 base and 0 bases, with 4 bases remaining between them. Germline V lookup: CDR1 LGHNA, CDR2 YNFKEQ.

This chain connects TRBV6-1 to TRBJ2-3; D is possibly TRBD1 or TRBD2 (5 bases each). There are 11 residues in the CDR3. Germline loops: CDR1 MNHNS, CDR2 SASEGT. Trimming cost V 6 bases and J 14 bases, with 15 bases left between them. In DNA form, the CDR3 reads TGTGCCAGCAGGGAATCCGGGGACGGGTATTTT. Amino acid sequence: CASRESGDGYF.

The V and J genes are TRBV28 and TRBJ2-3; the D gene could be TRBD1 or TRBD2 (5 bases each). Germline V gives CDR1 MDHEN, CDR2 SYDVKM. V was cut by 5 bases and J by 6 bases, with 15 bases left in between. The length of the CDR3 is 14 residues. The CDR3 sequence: CASSPPGTLDTQYF. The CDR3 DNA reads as TGTGCCAGCAGTCCCCCGGGGACGTTGGATACGCAGTATTTT.

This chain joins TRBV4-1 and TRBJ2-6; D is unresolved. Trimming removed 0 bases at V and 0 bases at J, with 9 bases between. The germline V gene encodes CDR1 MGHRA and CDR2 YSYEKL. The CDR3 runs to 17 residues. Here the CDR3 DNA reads TGCGCCAGCAGCCAAGAAAGGAGTTACTCTGGGGCCAACGTCCTGACTTTC. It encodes CASSQERSYSGANVLTF.